A selection of T cell receptor beta chains follows, all from one sample in a study of T-cell reconstitution after alpha-beta-depleted transplantation in children. TCRdb used MiXCR to reprocess the PCR reads, holding one entry per CDR3 protein. The sample holds fewer than 550,000 distinct CDR3 sequences, more than 9.5% seen once. Sample: PBMCs, mostly from graft donor cells, taken 180 days after TCRalphabeta/CD19-depleted stem cell transplant. All receptors derive from a female patient younger than 10 who had a stem cell transplant for aplastic anemia, so the T cells may come from the graft donor. CDR3s include the opening cysteine and the closing phenylalanine or tryptophan. D genes are given only for firm matches. Rows may omit the clone size; those that give it use once, few, many or a size class.

D gene | clone size | J gene | V gene | CDR3 DNA | CDR3 protein
. | few | TRBJ1-1 | TRBV19 | TGTGCCAGTAGTATGGCGGACATCCGGAACACTGAAGCTTTCTTT | CASSMADIRNTEAFF
TRBD1 | many | TRBJ2-2 | TRBV6-2/TRBV6-3 | TGTGCCAGCAGACCGATCACAGGGGCGGACACCGGGGAGCTGTTTTTT | CASRPITGADTGELFF
. | . | TRBJ2-3 | TRBV20-1 | TGCAGTGCCCCGCCCAACCGACACTCTAGCACAGATACGCAGTATTTT | CSAPPNRHSSTDTQYF
. | few | TRBJ2-4 | TRBV11-2 | TGTGCCAGCAGCTTAGTGGCTAGTAGAGTAGGAGCCAAAAACATTCAGTACTTC | CASSLVASRVGAKNIQYF
. | few | TRBJ2-3 | TRBV20-1 | TGCAGTGCTAGATCGGGCGGGAGCACAGATACGCAGTATTTT | CSARSGGSTDTQYF
. | many | TRBJ2-2 | TRBV12-3/TRBV12-4 | TGTGCCAGCGTCATCACCGGGGAGCTGTTTTTT | CASVITGELFF
. | few | TRBJ1-1 | TRBV14 | TGTGCCAGCAGCCCCCTAGCAGGGTCCACTGAAGCTTTCTTT | CASSPLAGSTEAFF
. | . | TRBJ1-2 | TRBV6-2/TRBV6-3 | TGTGCCAGCAGCGATGCGGACGGCCGAATAAACTATGGCTACACCTTC | CASSDADGRINYGYTF
. | . | TRBJ1-2 | TRBV11-2 | TGTGCCAGCAGCTTAGATAGGAGCAGAGGCTACACCTTC | CASSLDRSRGYTF
. | . | TRBJ1-2 | TRBV20-1 | TGCAGTGCGGCGAGGGGGGGTTTCTATGGCTACACCTTC | CSAARGGFYGYTF
TRBD2 | few | TRBJ2-2 | TRBV5-1 | TGCGCCAGCAGCTTGGAAAGCGGGAGGTTCACCGGGGAGCTGTTTTTT | CASSLESGRFTGELFF
TRBD2 | few | TRBJ2-1 | TRBV3-1 | TGTGCCAGCAGCCAAGCCCTTATAGCGGGTAGCTCCTACAATGAGCAGTTCTTC | CASSQALIAGSSYNEQFF
. | many | TRBJ1-2 | TRBV12-3/TRBV12-4 | TGTGCCAGCAGTTTAAGACAAAACTATGGCTACACCTTC | CASSLRQNYGYTF
. | many | TRBJ2-3 | TRBV28 | TGTGCCAGCAGGAGTAGTACGGGACAGCAGTATTTT | CASRSSTGQQYF
TRBD1 | . | TRBJ2-4 | TRBV24-1 | TGTGCCACCAGTGACTACGACAGGGAAGTCGGCAAAAGCATTCAGTACTTC | CATSDYDREVGKSIQYF
. | few | TRBJ2-2 | TRBV6-2/TRBV6-3 | TGTGCCAGCATCGCCCCGCGGAACACCGGGGAGCTGTTTTTT | CASIAPRNTGELFF
. | . | TRBJ2-1 | TRBV4-1 | TGCGCCAGCAGCCAAGTCCGTGGACAGGGAGGGTACAATGAGCAGTTCTTC | CASSQVRGQGGYNEQFF
TRBD2 | once | TRBJ2-2 | TRBV11-1 | TGTGCCAGCAGCTTATTTCGGACTAGCGGGAGGGCCACCGGGGAGCTGTTTTTT | CASSLFRTSGRATGELFF
. | many | TRBJ1-1 | TRBV29-1 | TGCAGCGTTGGTGGGCAGGGGAACACTGAAGCTTTCTTT | CSVGGQGNTEAFF
. | few | TRBJ2-5 | TRBV20-1 | TGCAGTGCCCTCTGGCCCTCGAGTCAAGAGACCCAGTACTTC | CSALWPSSQETQYF
TRBD2 | . | TRBJ2-3 | TRBV7-2 | TGTGCCAGCAGGATTACTAGCGGGAGGGTCCCAGATACGCAGTATTTT | CASRITSGRVPDTQYF
. | few | TRBJ2-3 | TRBV14 | TGTGCCAGCAGCCAAGGGACCACATATTCAGATACGCAGTATTTT | CASSQGTTYSDTQYF
. | few | TRBJ2-5 | TRBV29-1 | TGCAGCGCTGGTTTGGACATCCAAGAGACCCAGTACTTC | CSAGLDIQETQYF
TRBD2 | few | TRBJ2-3 | TRBV29-1 | TGCAGCGCTGAACACGGGACTAGCCCCGACGGTACGCAGTATTTT | CSAEHGTSPDGTQYF
. | few | TRBJ2-3 | TRBV12-3/TRBV12-4 | TGTGCCAGCAGCCTCCAGGACGGCCGGACAGATACGCAGTATTTT | CASSLQDGRTDTQYF
TRBD1 | many | TRBJ1-5 | TRBV12-3/TRBV12-4 | TGTGCCAGCAGTTCGGGACAGGGTCAGCCCCAGCATTTT | CASSSGQGQPQHF
. | few | TRBJ1-1 | TRBV19 | TGTGCCAGTAGTATGCTTGGCAGATTGAACACTGAAGCTTTCTTT | CASSMLGRLNTEAFF
. | few | TRBJ2-7 | TRBV5-1 | TGCGCCAGCAGCTTGTTTTCTTGGGTCGGGAGCTCCTACGAGCAGTACTTC | CASSLFSWVGSSYEQYF
. | few | TRBJ1-1 | TRBV28 | TGTGCCAGCAGTTTCTTTAGGGGAGGCCTTTTAGAAGCTTTCTTT | CASSFFRGGLLEAFF
. | few | TRBJ1-6 | TRBV7-9 | TGTGCCAGCAGCTTAAGCAGGGAACCCCTCCACTTT | CASSLSREPLHF
TRBD1 | . | TRBJ2-5 | TRBV15 | TGTGCCACCAGCAGAGCCCCAGGGGGAAGGACCCAGTACTTC | CATSRAPGGRTQYF
TRBD2 | . | TRBJ2-2 | TRBV20-1 | TGCAGTGCTAGAGGACTAGCGGGAGCCGCCGGGGAGCTGTTTTTT | CSARGLAGAAGELFF
. | few | TRBJ2-7 | TRBV5-4 | TGTGCCAGCAGAAACAGTGGTTCCTACGAGCAGTACTTC | CASRNSGSYEQYF
. | many | TRBJ2-2 | TRBV10-3 | TGTGCCATCAGCCCAACGGGAGCAGATAACACCGGGGAGCTGTTTTTT | CAISPTGADNTGELFF
. | few | TRBJ1-2 | TRBV20-1 | TGCAGTGCTAGAGGAGGGGGTAACTATGGCTACACCTTC | CSARGGGNYGYTF
TRBD1 | few | TRBJ1-1 | TRBV12-3/TRBV12-4 | TGTGCCAGCAGTCGACAGGGTGGGGGTAACACTGAAGCTTTCTTT | CASSRQGGGNTEAFF
. | . | TRBJ1-1 | TRBV4-1 | TGCGCCAGCAGCCAAACCCCCGGAAAAGACAGGTTGAACACTGAAGCTTTCTTT | CASSQTPGKDRLNTEAFF
. | . | TRBJ1-1 | TRBV20-1 | TGCAGTGCTCCGCCGGACATGAACACTGAAGCTTTCTTC | CSAPPDMNTEAFF
. | many | TRBJ1-2 | TRBV12-3/TRBV12-4 | TGTGCCAGCAGACCTGAAGGGGGTTGTGATGGCTACACCTTC | CASRPEGGCDGYTF
. | few | TRBJ1-2 | TRBV20-1 | TGCAGTGCTGGCAGGCCCGACTATGGCTACACCTTC | CSAGRPDYGYTF
. | . | TRBJ2-1 | TRBV12-3/TRBV12-4 | TGTGCCAGCAGTTTGGTGGGAGGTTACAATGAGCATTTCTTC | CASSLVGGYNEHFF
TRBD2 | . | TRBJ2-1 | TRBV6-2/TRBV6-3 | TGTGCCAGCACAATAAGCGGGAATTCCTACAATGAGCAGTTCTTC | CASTISGNSYNEQFF
. | many | TRBJ1-2 | TRBV7-9 | TGTGCCAGCAGCTTTCCAAAACAGGGAGGAGGTGGCTACACCTTC | CASSFPKQGGGGYTF
TRBD2 | . | TRBJ2-7 | TRBV20-1 | TGCAGTGCTAGGACTAGCGGGAGGGGCCACGAGCAGTACTTC | CSARTSGRGHEQYF
. | once | TRBJ2-7 | TRBV29-1 | TGCAGCGTTCGGGCTTCCTACGAGCAGTACTTC | CSVRASYEQYF
. | few | TRBJ2-2 | TRBV9 | TGTGCCAGCAGCGTACTAGCTGCGGCCGGGGAGCTGTTTTTT | CASSVLAAAGELFF
. | . | TRBJ1-5 | TRBV27 | TGTGCCAGCAGTCCAGCACCTCGGAGGCCCCAGCATTTT | CASSPAPRRPQHF
TRBD1 | few | TRBJ2-6 | TRBV5-1 | TGCGCCAGCAGCTTGCTAACAGGGGTCAACTCCCTCCTGACTTTC | CASSLLTGVNSLLTF
. | . | TRBJ2-5 | TRBV10-3 | TGTGCCATCAGTTTAAGGCGGCCAGGGGAGGTGGCTAGCGATAGGACCCAGTACTTC | CAISLRRPGEVASDRTQYF